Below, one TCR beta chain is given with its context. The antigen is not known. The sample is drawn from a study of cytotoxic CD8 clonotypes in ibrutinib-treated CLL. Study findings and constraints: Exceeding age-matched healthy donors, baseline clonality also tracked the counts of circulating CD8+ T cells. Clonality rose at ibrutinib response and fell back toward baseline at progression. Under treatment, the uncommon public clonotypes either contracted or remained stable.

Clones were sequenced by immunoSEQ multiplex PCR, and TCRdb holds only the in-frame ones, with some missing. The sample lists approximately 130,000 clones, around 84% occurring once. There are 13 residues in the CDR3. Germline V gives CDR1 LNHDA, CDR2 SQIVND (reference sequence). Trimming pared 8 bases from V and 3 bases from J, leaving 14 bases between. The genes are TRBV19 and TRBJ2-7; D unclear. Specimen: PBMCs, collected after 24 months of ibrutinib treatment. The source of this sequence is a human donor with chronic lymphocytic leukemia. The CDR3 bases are TGTGCCAGTGAAGAGGTGGGGTTCTACGAGCAGTACTTC. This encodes CASEEVGFYEQYF.